Described below is a single T cell receptor beta chain sequence and its context. Its antigen remains unknown. Everyone who donated was a Caucasian adult who lived in Nashville, Tennessee. A CD45RA+ naive subset and a CD45RA-negative memory subset were split from CD4+ cells. Trimming at V came to 10 bases and at J to 6 bases, leaving 10 bases not matched to a gene. Germline CDR1 is ENHRY and CDR2 is SYGVKD. The CDR3 has 15 amino acids. These data originate in a study of shared clonotypes between healthy human individuals. Whole-study results and caveats: Generation probabilities were higher for clonotypes shared across all four sorted-subset donors than for unshared ones. Several donors held about 5% of naive CD4 clonotypes in common.

Sequencing used immunoSEQ multiplex PCR; TCRdb keeps in-frame clones, though not all of them. The sample records more than 850,000 clones, approximately 78% being singletons. The chain has TRBV10-3 and TRBJ1-5, with 12 bases identical to TRBD1. This clonotype was obtained from a man aged 18-30 years in good health. Some clones in this sample may be carry-over from other donors' samples. The sample comprised memory CD4+ T cells from PBMCs. The subset denotes: CD45RA-negative fraction. The CDR3 here is CATTPGTGGVQPQHF. The DNA of the CDR3 is TGTGCCACCACTCCCGGGACAGGGGGCGTTCAGCCCCAGCATTTT.